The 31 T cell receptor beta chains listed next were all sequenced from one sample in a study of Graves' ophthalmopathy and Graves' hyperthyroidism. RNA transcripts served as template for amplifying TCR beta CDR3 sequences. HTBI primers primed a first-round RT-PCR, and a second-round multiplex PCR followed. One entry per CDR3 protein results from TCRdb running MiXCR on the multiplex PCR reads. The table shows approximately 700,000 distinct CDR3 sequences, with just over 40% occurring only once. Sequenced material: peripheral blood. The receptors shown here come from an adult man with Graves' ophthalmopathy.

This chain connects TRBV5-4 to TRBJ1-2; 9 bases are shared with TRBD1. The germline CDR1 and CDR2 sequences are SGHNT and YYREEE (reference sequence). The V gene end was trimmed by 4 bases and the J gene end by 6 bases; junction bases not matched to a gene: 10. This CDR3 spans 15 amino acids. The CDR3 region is CASSHPQGAWDGYTF. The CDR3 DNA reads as TGTGCCAGCAGCCATCCACAGGGGGCCTGGGATGGCTACACCTTC.

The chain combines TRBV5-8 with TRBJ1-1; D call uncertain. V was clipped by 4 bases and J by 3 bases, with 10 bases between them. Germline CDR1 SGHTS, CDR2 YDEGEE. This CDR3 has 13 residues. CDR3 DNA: TGTGCCAGCAGCCCCAGGACGCACACTGAAGCTTTCTTT. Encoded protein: CASSPRTHTEAFF.

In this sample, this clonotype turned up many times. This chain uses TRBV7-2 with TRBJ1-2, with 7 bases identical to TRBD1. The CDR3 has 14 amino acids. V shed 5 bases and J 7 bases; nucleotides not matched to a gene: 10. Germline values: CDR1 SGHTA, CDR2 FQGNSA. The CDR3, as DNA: TGTGCCAGCAGCCCCGCAGGGAGGGGGCCTGGCTACACCTTC. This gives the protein CASSPAGRGPGYTF.

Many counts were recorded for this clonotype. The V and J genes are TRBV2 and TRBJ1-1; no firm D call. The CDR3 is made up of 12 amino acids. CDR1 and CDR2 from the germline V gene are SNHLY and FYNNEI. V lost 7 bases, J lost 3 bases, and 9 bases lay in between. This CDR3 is CASMWVDTEAFF. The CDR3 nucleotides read TGTGCCAGCATGTGGGTGGACACTGAAGCTTTCTTT.

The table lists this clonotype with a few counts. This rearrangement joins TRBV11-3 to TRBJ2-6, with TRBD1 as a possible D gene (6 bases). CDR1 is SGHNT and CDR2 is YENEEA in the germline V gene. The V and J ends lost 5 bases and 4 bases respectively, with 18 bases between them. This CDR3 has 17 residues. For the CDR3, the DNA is TGTGCCAGCAGCCACCTACTACAGGGATCCGGGGCCAACGTCCTGACTTTC. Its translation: CASSHLLQGSGANVLTF.

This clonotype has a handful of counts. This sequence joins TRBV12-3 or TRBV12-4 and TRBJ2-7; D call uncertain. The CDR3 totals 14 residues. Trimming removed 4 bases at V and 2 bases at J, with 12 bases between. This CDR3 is CASSSGPGPYEQYF. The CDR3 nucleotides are TGTGCCAGCAGTTCAGGTCCTGGACCCTACGAGCAGTACTTC.

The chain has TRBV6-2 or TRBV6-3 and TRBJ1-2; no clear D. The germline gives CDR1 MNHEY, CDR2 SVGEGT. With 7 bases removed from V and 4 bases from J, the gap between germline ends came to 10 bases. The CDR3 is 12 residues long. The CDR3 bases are TGTGCCAGCACTGGCATTTCCTATGGCTACACCTTC. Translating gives CASTGISYGYTF.

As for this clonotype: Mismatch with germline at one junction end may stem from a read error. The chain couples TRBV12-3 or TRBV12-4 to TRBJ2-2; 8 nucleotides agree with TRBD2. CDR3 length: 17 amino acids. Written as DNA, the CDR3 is TGTGCCAGCAGTTTTGAGCGGGAGCTCTCGGTCACCGGGGAGCTGCTTTTT. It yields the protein CASSFERELSVTGELLF.

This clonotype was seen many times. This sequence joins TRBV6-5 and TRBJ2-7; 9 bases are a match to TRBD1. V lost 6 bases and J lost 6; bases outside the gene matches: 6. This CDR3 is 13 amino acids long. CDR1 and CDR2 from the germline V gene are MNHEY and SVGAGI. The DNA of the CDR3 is TGTGCCAGCAGCCGGGACAGGGTGGTCGAGCAGTACTTC. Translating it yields CASSRDRVVEQYF.

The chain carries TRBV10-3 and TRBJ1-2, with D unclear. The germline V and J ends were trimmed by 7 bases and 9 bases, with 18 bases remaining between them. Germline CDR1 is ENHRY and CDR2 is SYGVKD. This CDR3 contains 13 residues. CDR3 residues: CAIIWSGAGRYTF. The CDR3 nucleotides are TGTGCCATCATCTGGTCGGGCGCCGGTCGCTACACCTTC.

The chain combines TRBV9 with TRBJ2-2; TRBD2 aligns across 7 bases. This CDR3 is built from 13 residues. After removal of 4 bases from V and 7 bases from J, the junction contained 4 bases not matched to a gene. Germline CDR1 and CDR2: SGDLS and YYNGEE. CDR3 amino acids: CASSSTSDGELFF. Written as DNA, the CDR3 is TGTGCCAGCAGCTCTACTAGCGACGGGGAGCTGTTTTTT.

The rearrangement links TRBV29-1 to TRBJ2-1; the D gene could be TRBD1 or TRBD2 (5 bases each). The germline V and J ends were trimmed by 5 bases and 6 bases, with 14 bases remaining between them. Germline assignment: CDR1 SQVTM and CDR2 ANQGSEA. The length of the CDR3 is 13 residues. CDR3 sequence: CSVTEGLVNEQFF. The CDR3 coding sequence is TGCAGCGTTACTGAGGGGCTGGTCAATGAGCAGTTCTTC.

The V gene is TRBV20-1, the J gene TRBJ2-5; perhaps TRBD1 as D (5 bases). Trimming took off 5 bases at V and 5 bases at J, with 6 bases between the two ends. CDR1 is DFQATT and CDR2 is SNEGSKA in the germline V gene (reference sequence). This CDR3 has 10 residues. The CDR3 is CSAGAETQYF. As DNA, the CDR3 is TGCAGTGCTGGGGCCGAGACCCAGTACTTC.

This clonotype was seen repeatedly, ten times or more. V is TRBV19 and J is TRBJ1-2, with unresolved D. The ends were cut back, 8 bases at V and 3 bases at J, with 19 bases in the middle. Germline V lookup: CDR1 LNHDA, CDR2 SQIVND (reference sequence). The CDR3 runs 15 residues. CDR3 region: CASHPDMLEHYGYTF. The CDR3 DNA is TGTGCCAGTCACCCCGACATGTTAGAACACTATGGCTACACCTTC.

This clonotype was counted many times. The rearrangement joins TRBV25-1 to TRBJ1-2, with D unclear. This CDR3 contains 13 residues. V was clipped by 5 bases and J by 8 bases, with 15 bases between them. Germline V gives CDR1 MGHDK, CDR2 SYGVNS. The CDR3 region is CASSSQPTGGYTF. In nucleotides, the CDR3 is TGTGCCAGCAGTTCCCAACCCACGGGGGGCTACACCTTC.

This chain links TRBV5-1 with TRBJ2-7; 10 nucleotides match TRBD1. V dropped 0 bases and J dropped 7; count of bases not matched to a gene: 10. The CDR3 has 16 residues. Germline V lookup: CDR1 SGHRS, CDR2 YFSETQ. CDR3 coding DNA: TGCGCCAGCAGCTTGGGTGGGACAGGGGCAGGCCTTGAGCAGTACTTC. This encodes CASSLGGTGAGLEQYF.

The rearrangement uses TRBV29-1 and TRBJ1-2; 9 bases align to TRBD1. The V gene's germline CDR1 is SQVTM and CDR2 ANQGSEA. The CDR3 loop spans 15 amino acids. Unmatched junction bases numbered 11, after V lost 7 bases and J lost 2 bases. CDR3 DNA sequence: TGCAGCGCATCCGGGACAGGGAGGAAGAACTATGGCTACACCTTC. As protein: CSASGTGRKNYGYTF.

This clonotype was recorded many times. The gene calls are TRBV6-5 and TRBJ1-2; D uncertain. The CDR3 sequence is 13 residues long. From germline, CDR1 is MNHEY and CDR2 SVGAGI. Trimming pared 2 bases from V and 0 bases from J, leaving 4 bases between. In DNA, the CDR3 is TGTGCCAGCAGTTACGAGGCTAACTATGGCTACACCTTC. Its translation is CASSYEANYGYTF.

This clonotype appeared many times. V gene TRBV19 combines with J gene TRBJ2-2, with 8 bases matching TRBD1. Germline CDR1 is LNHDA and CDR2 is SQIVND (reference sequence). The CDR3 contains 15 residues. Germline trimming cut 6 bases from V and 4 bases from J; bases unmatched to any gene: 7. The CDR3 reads CASSPGGVGTGELFF. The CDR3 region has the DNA TGTGCCAGTAGCCCAGGGGGCGTAGGCACCGGGGAGCTGTTTTTT.

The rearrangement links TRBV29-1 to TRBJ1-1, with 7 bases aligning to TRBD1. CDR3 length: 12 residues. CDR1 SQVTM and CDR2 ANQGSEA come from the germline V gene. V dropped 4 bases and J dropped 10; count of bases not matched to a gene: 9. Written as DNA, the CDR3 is TGCAGCGTTGTAGGGCAGGGGGATATAGCTTTCTTT. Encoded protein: CSVVGQGDIAFF.

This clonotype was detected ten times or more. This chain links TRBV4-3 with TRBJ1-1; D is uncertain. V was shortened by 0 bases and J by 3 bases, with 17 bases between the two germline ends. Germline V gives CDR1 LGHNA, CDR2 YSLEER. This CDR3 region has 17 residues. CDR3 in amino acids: CASSQDPHGDRDTEAFF. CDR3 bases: TGCGCCAGCAGCCAAGATCCTCACGGGGATAGGGACACTGAAGCTTTCTTT.

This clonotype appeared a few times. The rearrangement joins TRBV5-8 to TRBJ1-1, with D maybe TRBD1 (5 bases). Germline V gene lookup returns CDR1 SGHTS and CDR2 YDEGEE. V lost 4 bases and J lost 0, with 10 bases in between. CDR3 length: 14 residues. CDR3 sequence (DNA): TGTGCCAGCAGCCGACAGACAGTGAACACTGAAGCTTTCTTT. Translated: CASSRQTVNTEAFF. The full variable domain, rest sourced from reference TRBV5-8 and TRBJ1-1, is EAGVTQSPTHLIKTRGQQATLRCSPISGHTSVYWYQQALGLGLQFLLWYDEGEERNRGNFPPRFSGRQFPNYSSELNVNALELEDSALYLCASSRQTVNTEAFFGQGTRLTVV.

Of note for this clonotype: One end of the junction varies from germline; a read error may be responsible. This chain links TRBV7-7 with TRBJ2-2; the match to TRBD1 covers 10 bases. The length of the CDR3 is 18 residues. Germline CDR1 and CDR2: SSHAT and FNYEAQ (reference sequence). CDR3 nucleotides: TGTGCTAGCAGCTCAACGCCCGGGACAGGGGCGGGTACCGGGGAGCTGTTTTTT. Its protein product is CASSSTPGTGAGTGELFF.

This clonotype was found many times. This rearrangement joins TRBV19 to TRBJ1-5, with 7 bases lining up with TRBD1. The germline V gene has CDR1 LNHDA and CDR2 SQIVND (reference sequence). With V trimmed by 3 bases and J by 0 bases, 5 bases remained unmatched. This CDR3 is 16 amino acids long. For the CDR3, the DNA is TGTGCCAGTAGTATCACGACAGGGTATAGCAATCAGCCCCAGCATTTT. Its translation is CASSITTGYSNQPQHF.

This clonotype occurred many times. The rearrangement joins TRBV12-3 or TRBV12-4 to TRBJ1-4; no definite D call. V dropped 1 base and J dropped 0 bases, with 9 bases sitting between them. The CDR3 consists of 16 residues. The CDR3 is CASSLGNTATNEKLFF. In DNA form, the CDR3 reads TGTGCCAGCAGTTTAGGAAACACAGCAACTAATGAAAAACTGTTTTTT.

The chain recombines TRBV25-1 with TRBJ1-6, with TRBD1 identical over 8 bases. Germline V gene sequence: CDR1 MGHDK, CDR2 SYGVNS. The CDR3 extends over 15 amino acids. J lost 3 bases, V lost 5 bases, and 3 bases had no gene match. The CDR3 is CASSYGQGYNSPLHF. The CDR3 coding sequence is TGTGCCAGCAGTTACGGACAGGGCTATAATTCACCCCTCCACTTT.

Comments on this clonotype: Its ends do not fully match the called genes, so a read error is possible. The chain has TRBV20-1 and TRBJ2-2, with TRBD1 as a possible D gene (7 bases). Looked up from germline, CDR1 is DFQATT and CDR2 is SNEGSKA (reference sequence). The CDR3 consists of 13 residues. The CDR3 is CSAPGGRTWELFF. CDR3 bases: TGCAGTGCTCCAGGGGGGCGCACCTGGGAGCTGTTTTTT.

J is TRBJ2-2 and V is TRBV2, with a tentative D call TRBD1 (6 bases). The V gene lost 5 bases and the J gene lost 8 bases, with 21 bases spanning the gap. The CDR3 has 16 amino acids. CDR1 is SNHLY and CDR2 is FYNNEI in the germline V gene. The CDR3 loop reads CASSLKGRGSIGELFF. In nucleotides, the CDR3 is TGTGCCAGCAGTTTAAAGGGCAGGGGATCGATTGGGGAGCTGTTTTTT.

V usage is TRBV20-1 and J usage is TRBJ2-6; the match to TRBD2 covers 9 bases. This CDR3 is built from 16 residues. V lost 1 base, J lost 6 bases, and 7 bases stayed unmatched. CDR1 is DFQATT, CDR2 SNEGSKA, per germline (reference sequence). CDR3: CSARAEGLAPANVLTF. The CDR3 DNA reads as TGCAGTGCTAGAGCAGAGGGACTAGCTCCGGCCAACGTCCTGACTTTC.

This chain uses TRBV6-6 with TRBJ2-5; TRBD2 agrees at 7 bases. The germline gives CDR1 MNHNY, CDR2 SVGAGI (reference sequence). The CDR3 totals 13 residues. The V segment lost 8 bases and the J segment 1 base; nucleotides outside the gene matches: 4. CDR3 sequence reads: CASDRTSQETQYF. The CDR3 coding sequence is TGTGCCAGCGATCGGACTAGCCAAGAGACCCAGTACTTC.

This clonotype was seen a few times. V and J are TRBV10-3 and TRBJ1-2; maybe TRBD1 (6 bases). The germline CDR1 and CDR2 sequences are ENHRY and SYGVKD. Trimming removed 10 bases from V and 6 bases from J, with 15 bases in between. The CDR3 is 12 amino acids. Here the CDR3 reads CASRGKVNGYTF. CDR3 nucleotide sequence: TGTGCCAGCAGGGGCAAGGTCAATGGCTACACCTTC.